This T cell receptor (beta chain) was recorded in a study of post-analysis software for immune sequencing data. Findings and limits, study-wide: Same-batch samples co-clustered strongly by F measure.

Presence of unique molecular identifiers characterized the TCR beta cDNA libraries. A population of about 0.85 to 11 million T cells gave rise to approximately 530,000 cDNA molecules. A single record per CDR3 protein comes from TCRdb applying MiXCR to the PCR reads. The sample has about 760,000 distinct CDR3 sequences, 25% to 30% seen once. Note on this clonotype: The antigen is undetermined.

Sequencing input: blood. This clonotype was sampled from a girl aged 5-17 years with multiple sclerosis.

In nucleotides, the CDR3 is TGTGCCAGCAGTCCCCAGGGTGCGGGCTACGAGCAGTACTTC. Amino acids: CASSPQGAGYEQYF. The chain has TRBV12-3 or TRBV12-4 and TRBJ2-7, with D perhaps matching TRBD1 or TRBD2 (5 bases each). The CDR3 is 14 residues long. Trimming took off 5 bases at V and 3 bases at J, with 14 bases between the two ends.